These 8 T cell receptor beta chains originate from one sample sequenced in a study of cytomegalovirus exposure and HLA in healthy donors (dated by TCRdb to 2017 to 2019). The library was produced with the immunoSEQ multiplex PCR assay. For the multiplex PCR, a mixture combining 60 forward primers for TCR Vbeta segments and 13 reverse primers for TCR Jbeta segments was used. TCRdb took this table from immuneACCESS and kept in-frame rearrangements with V and J called. Such tables lack part of the clones; where checked against another copy, unresolved V genes explain under half of the gap, and the rest is unexplained. The sample table records about 170,000 clones; approximately 80% of these occur just once. The ten largest clonotypes hold 0.6% to 0.9% of the sample. Sequencing was done on a sample of PBMCs. These receptors were obtained from a female donor in good health and CMV-seronegative.

This clone appeared a few times. The V gene is TRBV5-1, the J gene TRBJ2-3; 12 bases match TRBD2. This CDR3 spans 15 amino acids. J lost 4 bases, V lost 6 bases, and 6 bases had no gene match. Germline CDR1 SGHRS, CDR2 YFSETQ. The CDR3 DNA reads as TGCGCCAGCACCGGACTAGCGGGAAGCTCAGATACGCAGTATTTT. Amino acids: CASTGLAGSSDTQYF.

This chain uses TRBV18 with TRBJ2-3, with D tentatively TRBD2 (6 bases). Between the trimmed V and J ends, which lost 4 bases and 2 bases, there was a span of 7 bases. Germline CDR1 and CDR2: KGHSH and LQKENI. CDR3 size: 13 residues. CDR3 nucleotides: TGTGCCAGCTCACGGGGGGTCACAGATACGCAGTATTTT. As protein: CASSRGVTDTQYF.

The chain joins TRBV7-2 to TRBJ1-5; maybe TRBD1 (6 bases). Germline loops: CDR1 SGHTA, CDR2 FQGNSA. Trimming took off 4 bases at V and 2 bases at J, with 12 bases between the two ends. The CDR3 consists of 15 residues. The chain's CDR3 is CASSSGVAGNQPQHF. DNA for the CDR3: TGTGCCAGCAGCTCAGGGGTGGCGGGCAATCAGCCCCAGCATTTT. The full variable domain, in which reference TRBV7-2 and TRBJ1-5 provide the parts outside the CDR3, is GAGVSQSPSNKVTEKGKDVELRCDPISGHTALYWYRQSLGQGLEFLIYFQGNSAPDKSGLPSDRFSAERTGGSVSTLTIQRTQQEDSAVYLCASSSGVAGNQPQHFGDGTRLSIL.

The chain uses TRBV19 and TRBJ2-3, with 11 bases that match TRBD2. Germline CDR1 and CDR2: LNHDA and SQIVND (reference sequence). V was pared by 4 bases and J by 2 bases, with 5 bases of the junction left unmatched. The CDR3 totals 16 residues. The CDR3 protein is CASSTRLAGNTDTQYF. CDR3 nucleotide sequence: TGTGCCAGTAGTACTCGACTAGCGGGGAACACAGATACGCAGTATTTT.

This clone has more than one count but fewer than ten. The chain employs TRBV7-3 and TRBJ2-3; perhaps TRBD2 as D (6 bases). CDR1 SGHTA and CDR2 FQGTGA come from the germline V gene. V dropped 2 bases and J dropped 2 bases, with 8 bases sitting between them. This CDR3 region has 14 residues. In DNA, the CDR3 is TGTGCCAGCAGCTTAGCGGGGCTCACAGATACGCAGTATTTT. As protein: CASSLAGLTDTQYF.

The genes are TRBV5-4 and TRBJ2-7; a possible D gene is TRBD1 (5 bases). Germline CDR1 is SGHNT and CDR2 is YYREEE (reference sequence). This CDR3 is 15 amino acids long. Trimming removed 0 bases at V and 3 bases at J, with 13 bases between. CDR3 in amino acids: CASSLGGAFGYEQYF. In nucleotides, the CDR3 is TGTGCCAGCAGCTTGGGGGGCGCATTTGGCTACGAGCAGTACTTC.

This chain joins TRBV5-1 and TRBJ2-1; 10 bases match TRBD2. CDR1 and CDR2 from the germline V gene are SGHRS and YFSETQ. The CDR3 is made up of 18 amino acids. The V segment lost 3 bases and the J segment 6 bases; nucleotides outside the gene matches: 15. CDR3 region: CASSWGRGERGGSNEQFF. The CDR3 region has the DNA TGCGCCAGCAGCTGGGGCCGGGGGGAGCGGGGGGGCTCCAATGAGCAGTTCTTC.

This chain connects TRBV25-1 to TRBJ2-5; TRBD2 matches 10 bases. CDR3 size: 16 residues. V shed 3 bases and J 0 bases; nucleotides not matched to a gene: 4. Germline V gene data show CDR1 as MGHDK and CDR2 as SYGVNS. DNA of the CDR3: TGTGCCAGCAGTGACATACTAGCGGGGAACCAAGAGACCCAGTACTTC. Its translation: CASSDILAGNQETQYF.